Shown below are 16 T cell receptor beta chains from a single sample sequenced in a study of PD-1 blockade in mismatch repair-deficient tumors. Sequenced by immunoSEQ multiplex PCR; TCRdb stores in-frame clones only, minus some. The repertoire holds about 49,000 clones, with around three quarters as singletons. This sample comprised PBMCs, obtained before pembrolizumab treatment. These receptors were collected from an adult with mismatch repair-deficient cancer.

This clone was observed a single time. This sequence joins TRBV4-2 and TRBJ2-7; 12 bases fit TRBD2. CDR1 is LGHNA, CDR2 YNFKEQ, per germline. The CDR3 sequence is 14 residues long. Trimming at V came to 8 bases and at J to 5 bases, leaving 7 bases not matched to a gene. The CDR3 region is CASQETSGSDEQYF. The DNA of the CDR3 is TGTGCCAGCCAAGAGACTAGCGGGAGCGACGAGCAGTACTTC.

The chain links TRBV5-1 to TRBJ1-3; maybe TRBD1 (6 bases). V was trimmed by 4 bases and J by 0 bases, leaving 14 bases between them. This CDR3 contains 16 residues. Germline V gene lookup returns CDR1 SGHRS and CDR2 YFSETQ. CDR3 sequence (DNA): TGCGCCAGCAGCACCGGAACAGGGCCCTCTGGAAACACCATATATTTT. This codes for CASSTGTGPSGNTIYF.

The chain combines TRBV2 with TRBJ2-7; D not resolved. CDR1 and CDR2 from the germline V gene are SNHLY and FYNNEI. This CDR3 spans 13 amino acids. V lost 5 bases to trimming and J lost 3 bases, with 11 bases between them. The CDR3 protein is CASSKSQFYEQYF. CDR3 in DNA: TGTGCCAGCAGTAAAAGTCAGTTCTACGAGCAGTACTTC. Based on the CDR3 plus reference TRBV2 and TRBJ2-7, the full variable domain is EPEVTQTPSHQVTQMGQEVILRCVPISNHLYFYWYRQILGQKVEFLVSFYNNEISEKSEIFDDQFSVERPDGSNFTLKIRSTKLEDSAMYFCASSKSQFYEQYFGPGTRLTVT.

V is TRBV2 and J is TRBJ2-1; 14 positions agree with TRBD2. Unmatched junction bases numbered 3, after V lost 3 bases and J lost 2 bases. CDR3 length: 17 amino acids. In germline, CDR1 is SNHLY, CDR2 FYNNEI. The DNA of the CDR3 is TGTGCCAGCAGTGAGACTAGCGGGAGGGGGGCCTACAATGAGCAGTTCTTC. Translation gives CASSETSGRGAYNEQFF.

The V call is TRBV6-5, the J call TRBJ2-5; D possibly corresponds to TRBD1 (6 bases). This CDR3 has 15 residues. Germline CDR1 reads MNHEY; CDR2 reads SVGAGI. V lost 0 bases to trimming and J lost 1 base, with 9 bases between them. CDR3 bases: TGTGCCAGCAGTTACTCGGACAGCCCCCAAGAGACCCAGTACTTC. Amino acid sequence: CASSYSDSPQETQYF.

V gene TRBV14 combines with J gene TRBJ1-4; 8 nucleotides align to TRBD1. This CDR3 has 15 amino acids. Trimming removed 1 base from V and 8 bases from J; junction bases left unmatched: 6. Germline CDR1 is SGHDN and CDR2 is FVKESK. Written as DNA, the CDR3 is TGTGCCAGCAGCCAAGCCGACAGGGGTACCGAAAAACTGTTTTTT. It is translated as CASSQADRGTEKLFF.

J is TRBJ2-1 and V is TRBV7-9; 7 nucleotides match TRBD2. V lost 4 bases, J lost 6 bases, and 12 bases stayed unmatched. The CDR3 consists of 16 residues. Germline-derived CDR1 and CDR2 are SEHNR and FQNEAQ (reference sequence). The CDR3 is CASSSVSGREFNEQFF. CDR3 nucleotide sequence: TGTGCCAGCAGCTCCGTATCGGGGCGGGAGTTCAATGAGCAGTTCTTC.

Written as DNA, the CDR3 is TGTGCCAGTAGTATACTAGCGGAGACTACCTACGAGCAGTACTTC. Translated: CASSILAETTYEQYF. The chain uses TRBV19 and TRBJ2-7, with 7 bases lining up with TRBD2. Germline CDR1 is LNHDA and CDR2 is SQIVND (reference sequence). This CDR3 spans 15 amino acids. V gave up 2 bases and J gave up 2 bases; unmatched junction bases: 6.

The J gene is TRBJ1-3, the V gene TRBV9; 7 bases are shared with TRBD1. The length of the CDR3 is 16 residues. Trimming removed 3 bases from V and 5 bases from J; junction bases left unmatched: 11. Germline V gives CDR1 SGDLS, CDR2 YYNGEE. CDR3 nucleotides: TGTGCCAGCAGCGGCCCGGGACAGACTGTCCGAAACACCATATATTTT. Residues: CASSGPGQTVRNTIYF.

The chain couples TRBV5-4 to TRBJ2-5; 7 positions match TRBD1. This CDR3 contains 16 residues. Germline lookup yields CDR1 SGHNT and CDR2 YYREEE (reference sequence). V shed 7 bases, J shed 2 bases, and the junction held 14 bases outside the gene matches. Here the CDR3 reads CASQPTGVTIQETQYF. The DNA for the CDR3 is TGTGCCAGCCAACCCACAGGGGTTACTATTCAAGAGACCCAGTACTTC.

This clone was seen more than once but under ten times. This rearrangement joins TRBV9 to TRBJ1-1; no clear D. The CDR3 sequence is 12 residues long. The germline V gene has CDR1 SGDLS and CDR2 YYNGEE. V was clipped by 0 bases and J by 5 bases, with 5 bases between them. CDR3: CASSVEGTEAFF. CDR3 sequence (DNA): TGTGCCAGCAGCGTAGAGGGAACTGAAGCTTTCTTT. Drawing the rest from reference TRBV9 and TRBJ1-1, the complete variable domain is DSGVTQTPKHLITATGQRVTLRCSPRSGDLSVYWYQQSLDQGLQFLIQYYNGEERAKGNILERFSAQQFPDLHSELNLSSLELGDSALYFCASSVEGTEAFFGQGTRLTVV.

This clone was detected a few times. The V call is TRBV19, the J call TRBJ2-1, with TRBD2 identical over 10 bases. This CDR3 spans 16 amino acids. Germline CDR1 reads LNHDA; CDR2 reads SQIVND (reference sequence). V lost 1 base and J lost 0; bases outside the gene matches: 0. CDR3 amino acids: CASSIVAGGSYNEQFF. Written as DNA, the CDR3 is TGTGCCAGTAGTATAGTAGCGGGGGGCTCCTACAATGAGCAGTTCTTC.

V is TRBV6-5 and J is TRBJ2-7, with no clear D. Germline V gives CDR1 MNHEY, CDR2 SVGAGI. The CDR3 has 14 amino acids. V was clipped by 0 bases and J by 6 bases, with 12 bases between them. The CDR3 protein is CASSYSSARSEQYF. The DNA for the CDR3 is TGTGCCAGCAGTTACTCTTCGGCAAGAAGCGAGCAGTACTTC.

This clone was counted only a few times. The V gene is TRBV5-4, the J gene TRBJ1-2; weak D call: TRBD1 (6 bases). Germline V gene sequence: CDR1 SGHNT, CDR2 YYREEE (reference sequence). The CDR3 sequence is 16 residues long. Trimming cost V 0 bases and J 0 bases, with 12 bases left between them. CDR3 in amino acids: CASSLDQGRTNYGYTF. For the CDR3, the DNA is TGTGCCAGCAGCTTGGATCAGGGGCGAACTAACTATGGCTACACCTTC.

This chain uses TRBV6-1 with TRBJ2-1; 12 bases are a match to TRBD2. Germline V gene sequence: CDR1 MNHNS, CDR2 SASEGT. CDR3 size: 13 residues. V dropped 11 bases and J dropped 7; count of bases not matched to a gene: 6. The CDR3 reads CASATSGSNEQFF. The CDR3 DNA reads TGTGCCTCCGCGACTAGCGGGAGTAATGAGCAGTTCTTC.

J is TRBJ2-3 and V is TRBV10-3; 7 bases line up with TRBD2. This CDR3 is built from 14 residues. V shed 3 bases, J shed 10 bases, and the junction held 10 bases outside the gene matches. Germline-derived CDR1 and CDR2 are ENHRY and SYGVKD. The CDR3 is CAISDPTLAKAQYF. The CDR3 DNA reads as TGTGCCATCAGTGACCCGACACTAGCGAAAGCGCAGTATTTT.